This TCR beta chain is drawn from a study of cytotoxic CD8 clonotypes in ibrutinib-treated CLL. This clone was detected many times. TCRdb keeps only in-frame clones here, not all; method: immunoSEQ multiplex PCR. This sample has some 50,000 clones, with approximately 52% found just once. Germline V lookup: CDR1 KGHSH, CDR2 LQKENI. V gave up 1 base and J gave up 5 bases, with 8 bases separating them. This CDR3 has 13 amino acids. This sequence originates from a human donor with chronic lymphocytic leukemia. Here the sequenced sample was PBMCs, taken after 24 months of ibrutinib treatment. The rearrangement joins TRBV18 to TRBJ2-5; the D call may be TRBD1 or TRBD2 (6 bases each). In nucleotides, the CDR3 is TGTGCCAGCTCACCACGAGGGGGGGAGACCCAGTACTTC. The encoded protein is CASSPRGGETQYF.